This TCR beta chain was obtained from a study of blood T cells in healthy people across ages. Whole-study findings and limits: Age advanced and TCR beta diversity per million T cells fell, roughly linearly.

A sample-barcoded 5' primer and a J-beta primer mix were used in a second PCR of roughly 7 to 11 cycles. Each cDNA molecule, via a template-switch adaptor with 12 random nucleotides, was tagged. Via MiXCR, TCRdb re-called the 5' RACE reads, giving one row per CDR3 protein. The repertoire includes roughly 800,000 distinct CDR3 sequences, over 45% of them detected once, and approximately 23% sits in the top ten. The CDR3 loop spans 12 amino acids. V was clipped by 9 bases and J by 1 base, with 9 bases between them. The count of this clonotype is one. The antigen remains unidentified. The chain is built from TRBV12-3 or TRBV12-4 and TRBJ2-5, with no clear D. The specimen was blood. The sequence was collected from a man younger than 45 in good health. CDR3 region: CASRHVQETQYF. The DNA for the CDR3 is TGTGCCAGTCGACATGTCCAAGAGACCCAGTACTTC.